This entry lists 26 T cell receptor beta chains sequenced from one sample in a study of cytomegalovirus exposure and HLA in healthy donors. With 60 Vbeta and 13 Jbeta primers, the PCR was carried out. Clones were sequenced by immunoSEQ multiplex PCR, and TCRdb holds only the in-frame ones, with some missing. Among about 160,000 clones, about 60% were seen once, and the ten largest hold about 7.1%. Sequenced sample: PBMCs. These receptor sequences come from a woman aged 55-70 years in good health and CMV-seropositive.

CDR3 region: CASGPGGQGFYEQYF. The CDR3 DNA is TGCGCCAGCGGCCCAGGGGGACAGGGGTTCTACGAGCAGTACTTC. The chain couples TRBV5-1 to TRBJ2-7; TRBD1 matches 10 bases. Germline assignment: CDR1 SGHRS and CDR2 YFSETQ. This CDR3 is built from 15 residues. Trimming removed 7 bases from V and 3 bases from J; junction bases left unmatched: 10.

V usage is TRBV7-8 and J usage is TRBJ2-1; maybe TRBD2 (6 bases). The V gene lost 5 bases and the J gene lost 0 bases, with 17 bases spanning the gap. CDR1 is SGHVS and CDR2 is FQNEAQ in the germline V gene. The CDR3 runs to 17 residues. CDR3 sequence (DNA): TGTGCCAGCAGCCGGGGACTCGTCTTAAGCTCCTACAATGAGCAGTTCTTC. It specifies CASSRGLVLSSYNEQFF.

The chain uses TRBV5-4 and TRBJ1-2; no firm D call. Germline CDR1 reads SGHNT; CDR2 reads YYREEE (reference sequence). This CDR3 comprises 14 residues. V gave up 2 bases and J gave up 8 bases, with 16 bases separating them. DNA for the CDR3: TGTGCCAGCAGCTTTCGGGGAGTCCGAGGCGGCTACACCTTC. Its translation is CASSFRGVRGGYTF.

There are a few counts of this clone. CDR3 loop: CASSTLQDSNEQFF. In DNA, the CDR3 is TGTGCCAGCAGCACCCTACAGGATTCTAATGAGCAGTTCTTC. V is TRBV7-7 and J is TRBJ2-1; a possible D gene is TRBD1 (5 bases). Looked up from germline, CDR1 is SSHAT and CDR2 is FNYEAQ (reference sequence). The CDR3 has 14 residues. Trimming removed 5 bases from V and 7 bases from J, with 15 bases in between.

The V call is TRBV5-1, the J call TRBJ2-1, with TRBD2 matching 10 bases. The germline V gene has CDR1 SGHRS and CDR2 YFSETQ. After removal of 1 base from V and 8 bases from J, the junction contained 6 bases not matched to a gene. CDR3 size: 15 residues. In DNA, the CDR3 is TGCGCCAGCAGCTTGTACCCTAGCGGGAGCGATGAGCAGTTCTTC. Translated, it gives CASSLYPSGSDEQFF.

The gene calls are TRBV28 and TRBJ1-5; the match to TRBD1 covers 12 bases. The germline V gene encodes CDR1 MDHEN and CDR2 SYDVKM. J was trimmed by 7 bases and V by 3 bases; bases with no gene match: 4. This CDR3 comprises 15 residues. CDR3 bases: TGTGCCAGCAGTTTCGGGACAGGGGGCGAACAGCCCCAGCATTTT. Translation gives CASSFGTGGEQPQHF. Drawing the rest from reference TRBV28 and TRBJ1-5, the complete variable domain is DVKVTQSSRYLVKRTGEKVFLECVQDMDHENMFWYRQDPGLGLRLIYFSYDVKMKEKGDIPEGYSVSREKKERFSLILESASTNQTSMYLCASSFGTGGEQPQHFGDGTRLSIL.

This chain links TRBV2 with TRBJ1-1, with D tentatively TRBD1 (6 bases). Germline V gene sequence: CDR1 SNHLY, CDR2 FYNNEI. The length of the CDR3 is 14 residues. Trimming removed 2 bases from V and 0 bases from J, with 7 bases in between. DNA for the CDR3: TGTGCCAGCAGTGAATACAGGGTGAACACTGAAGCTTTCTTT. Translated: CASSEYRVNTEAFF.

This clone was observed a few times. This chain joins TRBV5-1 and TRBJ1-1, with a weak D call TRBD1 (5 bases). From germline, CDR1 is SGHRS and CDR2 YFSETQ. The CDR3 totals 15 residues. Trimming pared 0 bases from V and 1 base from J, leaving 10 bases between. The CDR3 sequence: CASSLGGAANTEAFF. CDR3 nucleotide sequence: TGCGCCAGCAGCTTGGGTGGGGCGGCGAACACTGAAGCTTTCTTT. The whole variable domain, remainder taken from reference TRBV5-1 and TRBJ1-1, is KAGVTQTPRYLIKTRGQQVTLSCSPISGHRSVSWYQQTPGQGLQFLFEYFSETQRNKGNFPGRFSGRQFSNSRSEMNVSTLELGDSALYLCASSLGGAANTEAFFGQGTRLTVV.

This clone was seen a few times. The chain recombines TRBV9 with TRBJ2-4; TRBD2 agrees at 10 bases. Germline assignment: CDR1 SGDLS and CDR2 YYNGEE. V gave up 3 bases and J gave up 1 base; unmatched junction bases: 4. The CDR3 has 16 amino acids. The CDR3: CASSAGLAPAKNIQYF. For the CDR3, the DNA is TGTGCCAGCAGCGCGGGACTAGCGCCCGCCAAAAACATTCAGTACTTC.

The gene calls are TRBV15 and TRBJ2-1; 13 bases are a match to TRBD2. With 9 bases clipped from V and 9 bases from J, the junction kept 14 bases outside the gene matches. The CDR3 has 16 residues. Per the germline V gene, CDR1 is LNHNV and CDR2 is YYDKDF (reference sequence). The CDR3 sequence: CATALPTSGRKVEQFF. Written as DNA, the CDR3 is TGTGCCACTGCACTACCGACTAGCGGGAGGAAGGTTGAGCAGTTCTTC.

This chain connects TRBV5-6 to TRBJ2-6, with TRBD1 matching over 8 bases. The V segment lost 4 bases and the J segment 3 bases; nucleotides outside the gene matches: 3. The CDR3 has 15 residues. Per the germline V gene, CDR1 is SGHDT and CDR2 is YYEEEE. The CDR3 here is CASSLQGDGANVLTF. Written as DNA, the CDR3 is TGTGCCAGCAGCCTACAGGGGGATGGGGCCAACGTCCTGACTTTC.

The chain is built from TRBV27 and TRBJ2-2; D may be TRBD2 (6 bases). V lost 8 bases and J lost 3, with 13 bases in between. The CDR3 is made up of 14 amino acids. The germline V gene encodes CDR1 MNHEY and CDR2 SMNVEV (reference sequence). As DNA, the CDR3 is TGTGCCAGCGGCATAGGAGGGTACACCGGGGAGCTGTTTTTT. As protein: CASGIGGYTGELFF.

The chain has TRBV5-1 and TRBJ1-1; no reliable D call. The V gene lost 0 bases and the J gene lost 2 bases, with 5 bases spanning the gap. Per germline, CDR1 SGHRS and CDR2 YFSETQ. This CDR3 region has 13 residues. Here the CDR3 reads CASSLVTNTEAFF. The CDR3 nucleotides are TGCGCCAGCAGCTTGGTAACTAACACTGAAGCTTTCTTT. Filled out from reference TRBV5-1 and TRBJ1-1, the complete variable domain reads KAGVTQTPRYLIKTRGQQVTLSCSPISGHRSVSWYQQTPGQGLQFLFEYFSETQRNKGNFPGRFSGRQFSNSRSEMNVSTLELGDSALYLCASSLVTNTEAFFGQGTRLTVV.

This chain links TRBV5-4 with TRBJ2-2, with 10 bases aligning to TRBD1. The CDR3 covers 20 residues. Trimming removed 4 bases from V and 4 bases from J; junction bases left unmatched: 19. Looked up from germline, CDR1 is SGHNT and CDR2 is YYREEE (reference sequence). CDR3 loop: CASSLPPGQGSPRATGELFF. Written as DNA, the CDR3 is TGTGCCAGCAGCCTCCCCCCGGGACAGGGGTCTCCGCGGGCCACCGGGGAGCTGTTTTTT.

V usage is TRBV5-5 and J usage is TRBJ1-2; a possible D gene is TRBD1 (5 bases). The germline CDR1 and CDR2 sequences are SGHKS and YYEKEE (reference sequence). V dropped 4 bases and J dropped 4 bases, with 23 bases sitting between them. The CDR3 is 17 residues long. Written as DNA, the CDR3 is TGTGCCAGCAGCCCCGAACGCCCCCAGGGTTACAGCTATGGCTACACCTTC. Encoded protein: CASSPERPQGYSYGYTF.

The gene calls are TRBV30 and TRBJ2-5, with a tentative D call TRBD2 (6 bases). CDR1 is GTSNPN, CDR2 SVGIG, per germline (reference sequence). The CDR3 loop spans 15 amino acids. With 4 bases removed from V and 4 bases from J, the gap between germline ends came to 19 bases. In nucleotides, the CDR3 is TGTGCCTGGAAAGGAGGTGGCGGACTACGAGAGACCCAGTACTTC. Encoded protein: CAWKGGGGLRETQYF.

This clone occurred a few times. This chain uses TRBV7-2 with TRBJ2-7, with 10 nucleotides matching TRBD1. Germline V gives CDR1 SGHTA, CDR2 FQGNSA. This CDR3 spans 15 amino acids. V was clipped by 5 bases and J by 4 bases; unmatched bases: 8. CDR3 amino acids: CASSPTWDRGYEQYF. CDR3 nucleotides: TGTGCCAGCAGCCCAACCTGGGACAGGGGTTACGAGCAGTACTTC.

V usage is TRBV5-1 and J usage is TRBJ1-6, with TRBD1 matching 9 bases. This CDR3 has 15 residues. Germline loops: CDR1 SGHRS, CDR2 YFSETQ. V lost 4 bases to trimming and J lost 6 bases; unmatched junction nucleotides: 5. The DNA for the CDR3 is TGCGCCAGCAGCCCCCGACAGGGGGTTAATTCACCCCTCCACTTT. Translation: CASSPRQGVNSPLHF. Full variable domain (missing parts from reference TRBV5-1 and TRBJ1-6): KAGVTQTPRYLIKTRGQQVTLSCSPISGHRSVSWYQQTPGQGLQFLFEYFSETQRNKGNFPGRFSGRQFSNSRSEMNVSTLELGDSALYLCASSPRQGVNSPLHFGNGTRLTVT.

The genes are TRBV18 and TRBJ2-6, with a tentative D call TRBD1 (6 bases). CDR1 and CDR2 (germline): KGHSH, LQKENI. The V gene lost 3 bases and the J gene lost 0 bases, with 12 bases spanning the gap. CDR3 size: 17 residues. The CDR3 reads CASSPGTPSSGANVLTF. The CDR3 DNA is TGTGCCAGCTCACCCGGGACACCGAGCTCTGGGGCCAACGTCCTGACTTTC. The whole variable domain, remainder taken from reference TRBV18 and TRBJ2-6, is NAGVMQNPRHLVRRRGQEARLRCSPMKGHSHVYWYRQLPEEGLKFMVYLQKENIIDESGMPKERFSAEFPKEGPSILRIQQVVRGDSAAYFCASSPGTPSSGANVLTFGAGSRLTVL.

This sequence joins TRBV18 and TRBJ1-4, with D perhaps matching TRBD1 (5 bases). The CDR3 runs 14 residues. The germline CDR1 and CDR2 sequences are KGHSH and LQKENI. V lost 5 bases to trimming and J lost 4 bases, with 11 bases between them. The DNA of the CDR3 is TGTGCCAGCTCAAGGGGCGGCAATAATGAAAAACTGTTTTTT. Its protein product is CASSRGGNNEKLFF.

CDR3 DNA: TGTGCCAGCGCGGAGGGTAGCAATCAGCCCCAGCATTTT. Translation gives CASAEGSNQPQHF. The V call is TRBV18, the J call TRBJ1-5; D call uncertain. V gave up 8 bases and J gave up 0 bases, with 8 bases separating them. This CDR3 has 13 amino acids. Looked up from germline, CDR1 is KGHSH and CDR2 is LQKENI.

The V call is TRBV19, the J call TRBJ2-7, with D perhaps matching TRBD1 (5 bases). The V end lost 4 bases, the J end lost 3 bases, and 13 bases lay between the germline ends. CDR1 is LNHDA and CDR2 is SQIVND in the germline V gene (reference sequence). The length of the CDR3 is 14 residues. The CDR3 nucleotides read TGTGCCAGTAGTACGACAGTAAAACTCTACGAGCAGTACTTC. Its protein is CASSTTVKLYEQYF.

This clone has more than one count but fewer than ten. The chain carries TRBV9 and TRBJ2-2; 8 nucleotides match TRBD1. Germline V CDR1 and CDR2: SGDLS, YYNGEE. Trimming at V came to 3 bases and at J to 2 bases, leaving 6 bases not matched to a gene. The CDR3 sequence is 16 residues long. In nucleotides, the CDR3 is TGTGCCAGCAGCGCCCCGGACAGGGAAAACACCGGGGAGCTGTTTTTT. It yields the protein CASSAPDRENTGELFF. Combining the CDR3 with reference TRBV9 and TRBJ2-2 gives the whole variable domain DSGVTQTPKHLITATGQRVTLRCSPRSGDLSVYWYQQSLDQGLQFLIQYYNGEERAKGNILERFSAQQFPDLHSELNLSSLELGDSALYFCASSAPDRENTGELFFGEGSRLTVL.

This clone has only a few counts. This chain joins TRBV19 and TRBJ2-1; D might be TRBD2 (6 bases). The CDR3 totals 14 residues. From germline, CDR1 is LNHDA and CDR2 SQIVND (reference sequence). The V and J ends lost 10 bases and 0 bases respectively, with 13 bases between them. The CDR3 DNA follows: TGTGCCACCTGGGCGGGAAGCTCCTACAATGAGCAGTTCTTC. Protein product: CATWAGSSYNEQFF.

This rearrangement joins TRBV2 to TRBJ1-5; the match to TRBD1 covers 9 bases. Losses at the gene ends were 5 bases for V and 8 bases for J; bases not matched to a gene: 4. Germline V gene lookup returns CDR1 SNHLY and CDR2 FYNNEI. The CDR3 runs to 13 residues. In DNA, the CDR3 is TGTGCCAGCAGTTACAGGGGGCAAGAGCCCCAGCATTTT. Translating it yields CASSYRGQEPQHF.

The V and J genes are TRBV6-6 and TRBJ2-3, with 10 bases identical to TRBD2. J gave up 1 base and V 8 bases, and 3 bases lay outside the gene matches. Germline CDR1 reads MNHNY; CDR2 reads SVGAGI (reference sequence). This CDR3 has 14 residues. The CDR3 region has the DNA TGTGCCAGCCAGCGGGAGGGCGGCACAGATACGCAGTATTTT. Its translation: CASQREGGTDTQYF.